This TCR beta chain was sequenced during a study of resident and recirculating memory T cells in vitiligo. About the study: Genomic DNA was extracted from whole homogenized samples, with no cell sorting.

TCRdb's table, derived via immunoSEQ multiplex PCR, lists solely in-frame clones and lacks some. Of around 70,000 clones listed, more than 85% are singletons. This CDR3 region has 17 residues. The ends lost 6 bases at V and 3 bases at J; junction bases unmatched: 14. Germline V CDR1 and CDR2: SEHNR, FQNEAQ (reference sequence). The sample consisted of blood. The clonotype originates from a male donor with vitiligo. This sequence joins TRBV7-9 and TRBJ2-3; 8 positions match TRBD1. The CDR3 protein is CASSPPYRDRLTDTQYF. DNA of the CDR3: TGTGCCAGCAGTCCCCCGTACCGGGACAGGTTAACAGATACGCAGTATTTT.